Below, 2 T cell receptor beta chains from the same sample are listed, as sequenced in a study of breast tumors, draining lymph nodes, adjacent tissues. Breast cancer patients provided tissue from their axillary draining lymph nodes. MiXCR was run by TCRdb on the multiplex PCR reads, yielding one entry per CDR3 protein. Of 180,000 or so distinct CDR3 sequences listed, 30% to 40% are singletons. The sequenced material came from axillary lymph node tissue. Every receptor here comes from a female donor with breast cancer. Some clones in this sample may be carry-over from other donors' samples.

This clonotype has ten or more counts. The genes are TRBV19 and TRBJ1-3; no clear D. Germline CDR1 reads LNHDA; CDR2 reads SQIVND (reference sequence). The germline V and J ends were trimmed by 7 bases and 0 bases, with 19 bases remaining between them. The CDR3 length is 17 residues. The CDR3 reads CASTAGRTTYSGNTIYF. In DNA, the CDR3 is TGTGCCAGTACTGCTGGGAGAACTACCTACTCTGGAAACACCATATATTTT. Full variable domain (outside the CDR3, taken from reference TRBV19 and TRBJ1-3): DGGITQSPKYLFRKEGQNVTLSCEQNLNHDAMYWYRQDPGQGLRLIYYSQIVNDFQKGDIAEGYSVSREKKESFPLTVTSAQKNPTAFYLCASTAGRTTYSGNTIYFGEGSWLTVV.

Of note for this clonotype: This CDR3 fails to terminate in the conserved phenylalanine or tryptophan, so it likely reflects a read error. This chain uses TRBV4-1 with TRBJ1-5, with 9 bases that match TRBD1. Losses at the gene ends were 10 bases for V and 9 bases for J; bases not matched to a gene: 28. CDR3 length: 19 residues. In germline, CDR1 is MGHRA, CDR2 YSYEKL. CDR3 coding DNA: TGCGCCACACATGAGGGACAGGGAATAGGGAAGGTGAGAGACTGGCCCCAGCATTCA. It translates to CATHEGQGIGKVRDWPQHS.